This passage covers 22 T cell receptor beta chains from one sample sequenced in a study of OX40 agonist ivuxolimab in advanced cancers. The protocol was immunoSEQ multiplex PCR, while the TCRdb copy is restricted to in-frame clones and leaves out a portion. The sample has some 150,000 clones; about nine tenths are singletons. Here the sequenced sample was CD4+ or CD8+ T cells sorted from blood, taken in a trial of the OX40 agonist ivuxolimab. The receptor source for this set is an adult with an advanced solid tumor such as melanoma, head and neck, liver or kidney cancer.

The chain couples TRBV7-6 to TRBJ2-1; D is ambiguous. The CDR3 has 17 residues. Trimming removed 5 bases at V and 0 bases at J, with 17 bases between. Germline V gives CDR1 SGHVS, CDR2 FNYEAQ. The CDR3 bases are TGTGCCAGCAGCCCGGGCCCCCTGCCTGGCTCCTACAATGAGCAGTTCTTC. Its translation: CASSPGPLPGSYNEQFF.

The V call is TRBV5-1, the J call TRBJ1-2; 10 positions match TRBD1. CDR3 length: 17 amino acids. The V gene's germline CDR1 is SGHRS and CDR2 YFSETQ. Germline trimming cut 4 bases from V and 1 base from J; bases unmatched to any gene: 10. The CDR3 DNA reads as TGCGCCAGCAGCATAGATCCGGGACAGGGGAATAACTATGGCTACACCTTC. Its protein product is CASSIDPGQGNNYGYTF.

V is TRBV2 and J is TRBJ2-3; 10 bases match TRBD2. This CDR3 contains 18 residues. Looked up from germline, CDR1 is SNHLY and CDR2 is FYNNEI. Trimming removed 2 bases from V and 4 bases from J; junction bases left unmatched: 12. CDR3 in DNA: TGTGCCAGCAGTGAAATGGCTAGCGGGAGTATGGGGCCAGATACGCAGTATTTT. Its translation: CASSEMASGSMGPDTQYF. Using reference TRBV2 and TRBJ2-3 for the parts outside the CDR3, the full variable domain is EPEVTQTPSHQVTQMGQEVILRCVPISNHLYFYWYRQILGQKVEFLVSFYNNEISEKSEIFDDQFSVERPDGSNFTLKIRSTKLEDSAMYFCASSEMASGSMGPDTQYFGPGTRLTVL.

The gene calls are TRBV10-3 and TRBJ2-7; TRBD1 agrees at 10 bases. Germline loops: CDR1 ENHRY, CDR2 SYGVKD. CDR3 length: 16 amino acids. The V and J ends lost 3 bases and 3 bases, in that order; junction bases with no gene match: 8. CDR3 coding DNA: TGTGCCATCAGTGATCCGCGGGGGGACAGGGGCTACGAGCAGTACTTC. Encoded protein: CAISDPRGDRGYEQYF.

This rearrangement joins TRBV28 to TRBJ2-7; perhaps D is TRBD1 or TRBD2 (5 bases each). This CDR3 is 19 amino acids long. Trimming took 2 bases from V and 0 from J, leaving 23 bases between them. Germline-derived CDR1 and CDR2 are MDHEN and SYDVKM. The CDR3 DNA reads as TGTGCCAGCAGTTTACCCCGTTTATTGGGGGTAGATAGCTCCTACGAGCAGTACTTC. Protein sequence: CASSLPRLLGVDSSYEQYF.

This clone has only one observation. This chain links TRBV19 with TRBJ2-2, with D possibly matching TRBD1 (6 bases). The germline CDR1 and CDR2 sequences are LNHDA and SQIVND (reference sequence). The length of the CDR3 is 14 residues. The V end was cut by 3 bases, the J end by 5 bases, with 10 bases between. The CDR3 coding sequence is TGTGCCAGTAGTATCCTCAGGGGTACCGGGGAGCTGTTTTTT. Its protein product is CASSILRGTGELFF.

J is TRBJ2-2 and V is TRBV7-2; unclear D gene. The CDR3 sequence is 14 residues long. Trimming cost V 1 base and J 0 bases, with 3 bases left between them. Looked up from germline, CDR1 is SGHTA and CDR2 is FQGNSA. In DNA, the CDR3 is TGTGCCAGCAGCTTAGTGACGAACACCGGGGAGCTGTTTTTT. Encoded protein: CASSLVTNTGELFF.

The table lists this clone with a few counts. The chain recombines TRBV30 with TRBJ1-1; possibly TRBD1 for D (6 bases). The CDR3 totals 13 residues. The V end was cut by 0 bases, the J end by 1 base, with 6 bases between. From germline, CDR1 is GTSNPN and CDR2 SVGIG (reference sequence). The CDR3 DNA is TGTGCCTGGAGTGTACAGGGGAACACTGAAGCTTTCTTT. Translated, it gives CAWSVQGNTEAFF. The variable domain in full, completed from reference TRBV30 and TRBJ1-1, reads SQTIHQWPATLVQPVGSPLSLECTVEGTSNPNLYWYRQAAGRGLQLLFYSVGIGQISSEVPQNLSASRPQDRQFILSSKKLLLSDSGFYLCAWSVQGNTEAFFGQGTRLTVV.

The chain joins TRBV6-5 to TRBJ1-5, with 8 bases aligning to TRBD1. The CDR3 is 15 amino acids. The trim removed 5 bases at V and 4 bases at J, leaving 7 bases unmatched. CDR1 is MNHEY and CDR2 is SVGAGI in the germline V gene. CDR3 loop: CASSRGQVPNQPQHF. In nucleotides, the CDR3 is TGTGCCAGCAGTCGGGGACAGGTTCCTAATCAGCCCCAGCATTTT.

The CDR3 DNA follows: TGTGCCAGCAGTGTCCAGGCTCTAACTAATGGCTACACCTTC. Protein sequence: CASSVQALTNGYTF. The chain joins TRBV2 to TRBJ1-2; no definite D call. Trimming removed 4 bases from V and 6 bases from J, with 15 bases in between. CDR1 and CDR2 (germline): SNHLY, FYNNEI. The CDR3 contains 14 residues.

The V and J genes are TRBV25-1 and TRBJ2-5; D is undetermined. The CDR3 length is 15 residues. The germline V gene has CDR1 MGHDK and CDR2 SYGVNS. The V end was cut by 3 bases, the J end by 2 bases, with 13 bases between. The CDR3 loop is CASSDEFDIQETQYF. DNA for the CDR3: TGTGCCAGCAGTGACGAATTCGATATTCAAGAGACCCAGTACTTC.

This chain connects TRBV28 to TRBJ1-2; D is undetermined. Germline CDR1 reads MDHEN; CDR2 reads SYDVKM. Trimming cost V 3 bases and J 4 bases, with 18 bases left between them. The CDR3 has 16 amino acids. The CDR3 reads CASSLDERARGYGYTF. CDR3 in DNA: TGTGCCAGCAGTTTGGATGAGAGAGCTCGGGGCTATGGCTACACCTTC.

The rearrangement uses TRBV11-3 and TRBJ2-5; 7 bases are shared with TRBD1. Germline lookup yields CDR1 SGHNT and CDR2 YENEEA. V shed 6 bases and J 6 bases; nucleotides not matched to a gene: 13. The CDR3 has 15 amino acids. The CDR3 DNA is TGTGCCAGCAGTTACGGTCTCAGGGGGACGCAGACCCAGTACTTC. The encoded protein is CASSYGLRGTQTQYF.

The gene calls are TRBV6-5 and TRBJ2-7; no definite D call. The germline V gene has CDR1 MNHEY and CDR2 SVGAGI. CDR3 length: 14 residues. With 6 bases removed from V and 2 bases from J, the gap between germline ends came to 14 bases. The CDR3 DNA sequence: TGTGCCAGCAGCCTACGACACAAAACCTACGAGCAGTACTTC. This translates into CASSLRHKTYEQYF.

The chain employs TRBV28 and TRBJ2-7; TRBD2 matches at 8 bases. The CDR3 is made up of 16 amino acids. Looked up from germline, CDR1 is MDHEN and CDR2 is SYDVKM. Trimming at V came to 6 bases and at J to 0 bases, leaving 10 bases not matched to a gene. The CDR3 region is CASRASGPTFSYEQYF. CDR3 coding DNA: TGTGCCAGCAGGGCTAGCGGGCCCACATTCTCCTACGAGCAGTACTTC.

V usage is TRBV18 and J usage is TRBJ2-7; 12 nucleotides match TRBD2. The CDR3 is 12 amino acids. V dropped 6 bases and J dropped 7; count of bases not matched to a gene: 1. Per germline, CDR1 KGHSH and CDR2 LQKENI. In nucleotides, the CDR3 is TGTGCCAGCTCCGGACTAGCGGGGGAGCAGTACTTC. Residues: CASSGLAGEQYF.

The chain employs TRBV7-2 and TRBJ2-1, with 13 bases that match TRBD2. The V segment lost 10 bases and the J segment 5 bases; nucleotides outside the gene matches: 5. This CDR3 region has 14 residues. Germline CDR1 SGHTA, CDR2 FQGNSA. The CDR3 sequence: CATTSGRGDNEQFF. CDR3 coding DNA: TGTGCCACCACTAGCGGGAGGGGAGACAATGAGCAGTTCTTC. Supplemented by reference TRBV7-2 and TRBJ2-1, the full variable domain reads GAGVSQSPSNKVTEKGKDVELRCDPISGHTALYWYRQSLGQGLEFLIYFQGNSAPDKSGLPSDRFSAERTGGSVSTLTIQRTQQEDSAVYLCATTSGRGDNEQFFGPGTRLTVL.

The CDR3 coding sequence is TGTGCCACCAGCACGATACACGGGGCCCAGTACTTC. Protein product: CATSTIHGAQYF. V and J are TRBV15 and TRBJ2-5; possibly TRBD2 for D (5 bases). The CDR3 has 12 residues. Trimming cost V 4 bases and J 9 bases, with 12 bases left between them. Germline V lookup: CDR1 LNHNV, CDR2 YYDKDF (reference sequence).

V and J are TRBV7-3 and TRBJ2-1; D remains ambiguous. Germline lookup yields CDR1 SGHTA and CDR2 FQGTGA. CDR3 length: 11 amino acids. V was pared by 8 bases and J by 8 bases, with 10 bases between. CDR3: CASSGADEQFF. The CDR3 bases are TGTGCCAGCTCCGGTGCGGATGAGCAGTTCTTC.

This chain links TRBV6-5 with TRBJ1-3; D call uncertain. V was shortened by 4 bases and J by 0 bases, with 7 bases between the two germline ends. Germline V lookup: CDR1 MNHEY, CDR2 SVGAGI. The CDR3 sequence is 14 residues long. CDR3 DNA: TGTGCCAGCAGTTCGCTCTCCTCTGGAAACACCATATATTTT. This gives the protein CASSSLSSGNTIYF.

The V and J genes are TRBV5-1 and TRBJ2-1; TRBD1 matches at 9 bases. This CDR3 comprises 15 residues. From germline, CDR1 is SGHRS and CDR2 YFSETQ. J lost 8 bases, V lost 4 bases, and 10 bases had no gene match. CDR3: CASSRSGTGPDEQFF. The CDR3 bases are TGCGCCAGCAGCCGCTCCGGGACAGGGCCCGATGAGCAGTTCTTC.

The chain uses TRBV28 and TRBJ2-4, with TRBD2 as a possible D gene (6 bases). Per the germline V gene, CDR1 is MDHEN and CDR2 is SYDVKM. The CDR3 contains 16 residues. With 8 bases removed from V and 0 bases from J, the gap between germline ends came to 17 bases. The CDR3 loop is CASSGEAALAKNIQYF. CDR3 nucleotide sequence: TGTGCCAGCTCGGGGGAGGCCGCTCTAGCCAAAAACATTCAGTACTTC.